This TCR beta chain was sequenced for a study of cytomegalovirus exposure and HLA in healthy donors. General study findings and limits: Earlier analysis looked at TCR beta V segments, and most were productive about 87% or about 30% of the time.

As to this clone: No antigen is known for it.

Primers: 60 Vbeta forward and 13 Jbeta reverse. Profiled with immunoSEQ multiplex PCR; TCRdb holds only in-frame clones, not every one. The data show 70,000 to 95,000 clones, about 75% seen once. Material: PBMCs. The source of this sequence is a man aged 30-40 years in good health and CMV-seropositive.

CDR3 protein: CASSIAPGQGANTIYF. The CDR3 DNA is TGTGCCAGTAGTATAGCCCCCGGACAGGGAGCCAACACCATATATTTT. The chain carries TRBV19 and TRBJ1-3, with 8 positions matching TRBD1. This CDR3 is built from 16 residues. Looked up from germline, CDR1 is LNHDA and CDR2 is SQIVND (reference sequence). Trimming at V came to 1 base and at J to 7 bases, leaving 9 bases not matched to a gene.